The next 5 T cell receptor beta chains were all read from a single sample in a study of T cell responses to AZD1222 COVID-19 vaccine. TCRdb's copy holds only in-frame clones and misses some; the assay was immunoSEQ multiplex PCR. The sample carries about 35,000 clones, about 88% recorded once. Sequencing used peripheral blood, obtained on day 0 of AZD1222 vaccination. These receptors came from an adult in good health.

Written as DNA, the CDR3 is TGTGCCAGCAGCACAAGGGGAAGCACAGATACGCAGTATTTT. Its protein product is CASSTRGSTDTQYF. The chain is built from TRBV7-3 and TRBJ2-3; a possible D gene is TRBD1 (5 bases). The CDR3 covers 14 residues. The germline CDR1 and CDR2 sequences are SGHTA and FQGTGA. Between the trimmed V and J ends, which lost 5 bases and 0 bases, there was a span of 9 bases.

The rearrangement uses TRBV2 and TRBJ2-1; D remains unclear. The CDR3 totals 14 residues. In germline, CDR1 is SNHLY, CDR2 FYNNEI. Trimming cost V 8 bases and J 9 bases, with 20 bases left between them. DNA for the CDR3: TGTGCCAGCGGCGAGGCGGTACGGTTGGCTGAGCAGTTCTTC. It translates to CASGEAVRLAEQFF.

V gene TRBV12-5 combines with J gene TRBJ2-5; D may be TRBD2 (6 bases). V shed 1 base and J shed 5 bases, with 14 bases lying between them. Germline CDR1 reads LGHNT; CDR2 reads FRNRAP. This CDR3 spans 15 amino acids. CDR3 sequence: CASGLGIRAGETQYF. The CDR3 bases are TGTGCTAGTGGTTTGGGGATTCGGGCGGGGGAGACCCAGTACTTC.

The chain couples TRBV6-4 to TRBJ2-2; TRBD2 matches at 8 bases. Germline V gene sequence: CDR1 MRHNA, CDR2 SNTAGT. V trimming: 8 bases; J trimming: 6 bases; junction bases outside the gene matches: 8. The CDR3 covers 14 residues. The CDR3 is CASRREEFAGELFF. In DNA, the CDR3 is TGTGCCAGCCGGCGGGAGGAATTCGCCGGGGAGCTGTTTTTT.

V is TRBV9 and J is TRBJ1-2; no definite D call. The germline V gene encodes CDR1 SGDLS and CDR2 YYNGEE. This CDR3 region has 14 residues. With 0 bases removed from V and 6 bases from J, the gap between germline ends came to 12 bases. The CDR3 DNA is TGTGCCAGCAGCGTAGAGGTTAGCTGGGATGGCTACACCTTC. This sequence encodes CASSVEVSWDGYTF.